This T cell receptor beta chain came from a study of blood T cell repertoires in COVID-19. Study as a whole: PBMCs, B-cell-depleted T cells, or T cells were the source of the cDNA or gDNA that made up the material.

V lost 4 bases and J lost 6, with 12 bases in between. This CDR3 has 13 residues. TCRdb's table, derived via immunoSEQ multiplex PCR, lists solely in-frame clones and lacks some. The sample holds roughly 32,000 clones, approximately 85% seen once. This chain links TRBV12-3 or TRBV12-4 with TRBJ1-2, with a possible D match to TRBD1 (6 bases). Source material: peripheral blood. This sequence was found in an elderly man with active COVID-19. CDR3 in amino acids: CASSSQGINGYTF. The CDR3 DNA sequence: TGTGCCAGCAGTTCCCAGGGGATAAATGGCTACACCTTC.